The 5 T cell receptor beta chains in this list originate from one sample, sequenced in a study of shared clonotypes between healthy human individuals. Assay used: immunoSEQ multiplex PCR; TCRdb lists only in-frame clones, some missing. Here the sample spans millions of clones, 90% to 95% being singletons. The sequenced material came from naive CD4+ T cells sorted from blood. Subset here: CD45RA+ positively selected. The receptors derive from a young man in good health.

This clone appeared a single time. Other DNA sequences in the same sample also yield this CDR3. This sequence joins TRBV5-1 and TRBJ2-5, with 7 bases lining up with TRBD1. The germline V gene encodes CDR1 SGHRS and CDR2 YFSETQ. V gave up 5 bases and J gave up 2 bases; unmatched junction bases: 3. The CDR3 length is 13 residues. This CDR3 reads CASRRTGQETQYF. In nucleotides, the CDR3 is TGCGCCAGCAGAAGGACAGGTCAAGAGACCCAGTACTTC.

The chain couples TRBV4-1 to TRBJ2-1; D gene ambiguous. The CDR3 contains 15 residues. V dropped 2 bases and J dropped 3 bases, with 11 bases sitting between them. From germline, CDR1 is MGHRA and CDR2 YSYEKL. The CDR3 loop reads CASSQSQANYNEQFF. CDR3 nucleotides: TGCGCCAGCAGCCAAAGTCAGGCAAACTACAATGAGCAGTTCTTC.

This clone appeared a single time. Different DNA sequences within this sample yield the same CDR3. This chain connects TRBV18 to TRBJ2-1; D remains unclear. CDR3 size: 12 residues. V was trimmed by 2 bases and J by 7 bases, leaving 6 bases between them. Germline lookup yields CDR1 KGHSH and CDR2 LQKENI. CDR3 sequence reads: CASSPGVNEQFF. The DNA for the CDR3 is TGTGCCAGCTCACCAGGCGTTAATGAGCAGTTCTTC.

The chain recombines TRBV18 with TRBJ2-7; 7 positions match TRBD1. J lost 1 base, V lost 5 bases, and 5 bases had no gene match. Germline CDR1 reads KGHSH; CDR2 reads LQKENI. The CDR3 sequence is 14 residues long. CDR3 in DNA: TGTGCCAGCTCAGTCGAGACAGGGTCCTACGAGCAGTACTTC. As protein: CASSVETGSYEQYF.

The chain joins TRBV30 to TRBJ2-1; 9 bases fit TRBD1. After removal of 5 bases from V and 4 bases from J, the junction contained 6 bases not matched to a gene. This CDR3 spans 14 amino acids. The germline gives CDR1 GTSNPN, CDR2 SVGIG (reference sequence). CDR3 region: CAWGRDREYNEQFF. CDR3 nucleotides: TGTGCCTGGGGCCGGGACAGGGAATACAATGAGCAGTTCTTC.